This is a list of T cell receptor beta chains from one sample in a study of shared T cell receptors in the human thymus. The protocol was immunoSEQ multiplex PCR, while the TCRdb copy is restricted to in-frame clones and leaves out a portion. The sample includes hundreds of thousands of clones, roughly 86% of them seen just once. The data were also submitted as part of a second study, on human thymus T cells.

Sequencing was performed on thymocytes. Receptor source: a boy under two years old with a congenital heart defect. CDR3s include the opening cysteine and the closing phenylalanine or tryptophan. Fields, in order: clone size, V gene, D gene, J gene, CDR3 DNA, CDR3 protein. D genes are given only for firm matches. Rows may omit the clone size; those that give it use once, few, many or a size class.

abundance: few; v_gene: TRBV6-4; d_gene: .; j_gene: TRBJ2-6; CDR3nt: TGTGCCAGCAGTCCCGAAGGGGTTGGGGCCAACGTCCTGACTTTC; CDR3aa: CASSPEGVGANVLTF
abundance: .; v_gene: TRBV5-6; d_gene: TRBD1; j_gene: TRBJ2-7; CDR3nt: TGTGCCAGCAGCTCGGGACAGCGATCCTACGAGCAGTACTTC; CDR3aa: CASSSGQRSYEQYF
abundance: .; v_gene: TRBV28; d_gene: .; j_gene: TRBJ2-5; CDR3nt: TGTGCCAGCAGCGCTGAAAAACAACTAGCATTTCAAGAGACCCAGTACTTC; CDR3aa: CASSAEKQLAFQETQYF
abundance: .; v_gene: TRBV15; d_gene: .; j_gene: TRBJ2-7; CDR3nt: TGTGCCACCAGCCCGCGGCTCGAGACCTACGAGCAGTACTTC; CDR3aa: CATSPRLETYEQYF
abundance: .; v_gene: TRBV30; d_gene: .; j_gene: TRBJ1-4; CDR3nt: TGTGCCTGGAGTGTACTTGGAGGGGATGAAAAACTGTTTTTT; CDR3aa: CAWSVLGGDEKLFF
abundance: .; v_gene: TRBV7-2; d_gene: TRBD2; j_gene: TRBJ2-7; CDR3nt: TGTGCCAGCAGCTTAGGGAGCGGGAGGGGCGAGCAGTACTTC; CDR3aa: CASSLGSGRGEQYF
abundance: .; v_gene: TRBV30; d_gene: .; j_gene: TRBJ2-1; CDR3nt: TGTGCCTGGAGTCCGAGATGTGATGAGCAGTTCTTC; CDR3aa: CAWSPRCDEQFF
abundance: .; v_gene: TRBV18; d_gene: .; j_gene: TRBJ1-1; CDR3nt: TGTGCCAGCTCCCGCGGACAACCGAACACTGAAGCTTTCTTT; CDR3aa: CASSRGQPNTEAFF
abundance: .; v_gene: TRBV5-6; d_gene: .; j_gene: TRBJ1-6; CDR3nt: TGTGCCAGCAGCTTGGCTGGACAGCCGATCTCCCATTTGTCACCCCTCCACTTT; CDR3aa: CASSLAGQPISHLSPLHF
abundance: .; v_gene: TRBV5-6; d_gene: TRBD1; j_gene: TRBJ1-3; CDR3nt: TGTGCCAGCAACCTCCGGGACAGGTATTCGGGAAACACCATATATTTT; CDR3aa: CASNLRDRYSGNTIYF
abundance: .; v_gene: TRBV7-2; d_gene: .; j_gene: TRBJ1-5; CDR3nt: TGTGCCAGCAGCTTAGACCAGGGTTTTGGGGTATGGCAGCCCCAGCATTTT; CDR3aa: CASSLDQGFGVWQPQHF
abundance: .; v_gene: TRBV27; d_gene: TRBD1; j_gene: TRBJ2-3; CDR3nt: TGTGCCAGCAGTTTAAGGGACAGGGGTGGGACAGATACGCAGTATTTT; CDR3aa: CASSLRDRGGTDTQYF
abundance: .; v_gene: TRBV5-6; d_gene: .; j_gene: TRBJ1-5; CDR3nt: TGTGCCAGCAGCTTTGGGGGGTATAGCAATCAGCCCCAGCATTTT; CDR3aa: CASSFGGYSNQPQHF
abundance: .; v_gene: TRBV2; d_gene: TRBD2; j_gene: TRBJ2-3; CDR3nt: TGTGCCAGCAGTGAAGCCGGGACTAGCGTCCACACAGATACGCAGTATTTT; CDR3aa: CASSEAGTSVHTDTQYF
abundance: .; v_gene: TRBV9; d_gene: .; j_gene: TRBJ1-4; CDR3nt: TGTGCCAGCAGCGTAGATTGTTCGGAGGATACGAAAAACTCGACCCACGAAAAACTGTTTTTT; CDR3aa: CASSVDCSEDTKNSTHEKLFF
abundance: .; v_gene: TRBV5-1; d_gene: .; j_gene: TRBJ1-2; CDR3nt: TGCGCCAGCAGAACAGCCTATAACTATGGCTACACCTTC; CDR3aa: CASRTAYNYGYTF
abundance: .; v_gene: TRBV7-2; d_gene: .; j_gene: TRBJ1-2; CDR3nt: TGTGCCAGGGTGGACAGCTATGGCTACACCTTC; CDR3aa: CARVDSYGYTF
abundance: few; v_gene: TRBV28; d_gene: TRBD1; j_gene: TRBJ2-2; CDR3nt: TGTGCCAGCAGTTTTTTCGGACAGGAAAAGATCGGGGAGCTGTTTTTT; CDR3aa: CASSFFGQEKIGELFF
abundance: once; v_gene: TRBV11-2; d_gene: .; j_gene: TRBJ2-1; CDR3nt: TGTGCCAGCAGCGGAACCAAGGGGATACCTTACAATGAGCAGTTCTTC; CDR3aa: CASSGTKGIPYNEQFF
abundance: .; v_gene: TRBV5-4; d_gene: TRBD2; j_gene: TRBJ2-7; CDR3nt: TGTGCCAGCAGCTTGGAGATAACTAGCGGGAGGGCCTACGAGCAGTACTTC; CDR3aa: CASSLEITSGRAYEQYF
abundance: once; v_gene: TRBV7-2; d_gene: TRBD1; j_gene: TRBJ2-7; CDR3nt: TGTGCCAGCAGCCGGACAGGGAAAGAGCAGTACTTC; CDR3aa: CASSRTGKEQYF
abundance: once; v_gene: TRBV4-2; d_gene: TRBD2; j_gene: TRBJ2-1; CDR3nt: TGTGCCAGCAGCCGATCCTTCAGGGAGCGGGGGGTATCCTACAATGAGCAGTTCTTC; CDR3aa: CASSRSFRERGVSYNEQFF
abundance: .; v_gene: TRBV2; d_gene: TRBD1; j_gene: TRBJ1-5; CDR3nt: TGTGCCAGCAGGGACGACAGGGATAGCAATCAGCCCCAGCATTTT; CDR3aa: CASRDDRDSNQPQHF
abundance: .; v_gene: TRBV5-6; d_gene: .; j_gene: TRBJ1-1; CDR3nt: TGTGCCAGCAGCGGCCGGTTGTTTGTGGGGCTGAGCACTGAAGCTTTCTTT; CDR3aa: CASSGRLFVGLSTEAFF
abundance: few; v_gene: TRBV4-3; d_gene: .; j_gene: TRBJ2-2; CDR3nt: TGCGCCAGCAGCCAAGACCGAAGTGAAGGACTTAAAAGGAACACCGGGGAGCTGTTTTTT; CDR3aa: CASSQDRSEGLKRNTGELFF
abundance: .; v_gene: TRBV11-2; d_gene: TRBD2; j_gene: TRBJ2-2; CDR3nt: TGTGCCAGCAGCCCCGGACTAGCGGGAGCGAGCACCGGGGAGCTGTTTTTT; CDR3aa: CASSPGLAGASTGELFF
abundance: .; v_gene: TRBV27; d_gene: .; j_gene: TRBJ2-2; CDR3nt: TGTGCCAGCAGTTTATACGGGGGAGGCGGCACCGGGGAGCTGTTTTTT; CDR3aa: CASSLYGGGGTGELFF
abundance: .; v_gene: TRBV18; d_gene: .; j_gene: TRBJ1-2; CDR3nt: TGTGCCAGCTCACCATCCCCTAGAAGGGGCTACACCTTC; CDR3aa: CASSPSPRRGYTF
abundance: .; v_gene: TRBV29-1; d_gene: TRBD2; j_gene: TRBJ2-1; CDR3nt: TGCAGCGTCCGACTAGCGGGAAGAGCCAATGAGCAGTTCTTC; CDR3aa: CSVRLAGRANEQFF
abundance: few; v_gene: TRBV5-1; d_gene: TRBD2; j_gene: TRBJ2-1; CDR3nt: TGCGCCAGCAGCTTTCTAGCGGGAGTCCACAATGAGCAGTTCTTC; CDR3aa: CASSFLAGVHNEQFF
abundance: few; v_gene: TRBV4-3; d_gene: TRBD1; j_gene: TRBJ2-7; CDR3nt: TGCGCCAGCAGCCACAGACGGAGGACAGGTGAGAACGAGCAGTACTTC; CDR3aa: CASSHRRRTGENEQYF
abundance: .; v_gene: TRBV29-1; d_gene: .; j_gene: TRBJ2-3; CDR3nt: TGCAGCGCTTTGAAGGGTCGGGGTCTCGCAGATACGCAGTATTTT; CDR3aa: CSALKGRGLADTQYF
abundance: .; v_gene: TRBV30; d_gene: TRBD1; j_gene: TRBJ2-7; CDR3nt: TGTGCCTGGGCTAACACGACAGGGGCCCGCTCCTACGAGCAGTACTTC; CDR3aa: CAWANTTGARSYEQYF
abundance: .; v_gene: TRBV15; d_gene: TRBD2; j_gene: TRBJ2-1; CDR3nt: TGTGCCACCAGCGGTAGCGGGAGGCCACACAATGAGCAGTTCTTC; CDR3aa: CATSGSGRPHNEQFF
abundance: .; v_gene: TRBV4-2; d_gene: .; j_gene: TRBJ2-4; CDR3nt: TGTGCCAGCAGCCAAGAGAGGGCTTCTCTAGCCAAAAACATTCAGTACTTC; CDR3aa: CASSQERASLAKNIQYF
abundance: .; v_gene: TRBV7-6; d_gene: .; j_gene: TRBJ1-1; CDR3nt: TGTGCCAGCAGCTTAGAAGGGGCGGGGACTGAAGCTTTCTTT; CDR3aa: CASSLEGAGTEAFF
abundance: .; v_gene: TRBV14; d_gene: TRBD1; j_gene: TRBJ1-1; CDR3nt: TGTGCCAGCAGTCCCGGGACAGGGGGCATGGACACTGAAGCTTTCTTT; CDR3aa: CASSPGTGGMDTEAFF
abundance: .; v_gene: TRBV6-5; d_gene: .; j_gene: TRBJ2-1; CDR3nt: TGTGCCAGCAGGCCCAGACTCTGCTCCTACAATGAGCAGTTCTTC; CDR3aa: CASRPRLCSYNEQFF
abundance: .; v_gene: TRBV27; d_gene: .; j_gene: TRBJ2-1; CDR3nt: TGTGCCAGCGCGGGCCGCCTATACAATGAGCAGTTCTTC; CDR3aa: CASAGRLYNEQFF
abundance: .; v_gene: TRBV9; d_gene: TRBD1; j_gene: TRBJ2-5; CDR3nt: TGTGCCAGCAGCCCCGACAGGGGAACTTTCGAGACCCAGTACTTC; CDR3aa: CASSPDRGTFETQYF
abundance: .; v_gene: TRBV5-6; d_gene: .; j_gene: TRBJ2-2; CDR3nt: TGTGCCAGCAGCTTGTGGGGCCGGAGGAACACCGGGGAGCTGTTTTTT; CDR3aa: CASSLWGRRNTGELFF
abundance: .; v_gene: TRBV4-3; d_gene: TRBD1; j_gene: TRBJ1-1; CDR3nt: TGCGCCAGCAGCCAACATCCGGGACAGGGGGCAAAGAGGGTGAACACTGAAGCTTTCTTT; CDR3aa: CASSQHPGQGAKRVNTEAFF
abundance: .; v_gene: TRBV19; d_gene: .; j_gene: TRBJ2-1; CDR3nt: TGTGCCAGTAGTCCAGTGGGAGGCCAAATCAATGAGCAGTTCTTC; CDR3aa: CASSPVGGQINEQFF
abundance: once; v_gene: TRBV2; d_gene: .; j_gene: TRBJ2-7; CDR3nt: TGTGCCAGCAGACGGGGGGGACAGGGCTACGGGTACGAGCAGTACTTC; CDR3aa: CASRRGGQGYGYEQYF
abundance: .; v_gene: TRBV28; d_gene: .; j_gene: TRBJ2-1; CDR3nt: TGTGCCAGCAGTTTGGTAGTGGGCCTATACAATGAGCAGTTCTTC; CDR3aa: CASSLVVGLYNEQFF
abundance: once; v_gene: TRBV19; d_gene: .; j_gene: TRBJ2-2; CDR3nt: TGTGCCAGTAGTGCCGACACCGCCGTGGGTTTCACCGGGGAGCTGTTTTTT; CDR3aa: CASSADTAVGFTGELFF
abundance: .; v_gene: TRBV5-1; d_gene: TRBD1; j_gene: TRBJ2-7; CDR3nt: TGCGCCAGCAGCTTGTTCGGGACAGGGACGCACGAGCAGTACTTC; CDR3aa: CASSLFGTGTHEQYF
abundance: .; v_gene: TRBV7-9; d_gene: TRBD1; j_gene: TRBJ2-7; CDR3nt: TGTGCCAGCAGGATTACAGGGGACTACGAGCAGTACTTC; CDR3aa: CASRITGDYEQYF
abundance: .; v_gene: TRBV28; d_gene: TRBD1; j_gene: TRBJ1-3; CDR3nt: TGTGCCAGCAGTTTAATCGTGTGGCAGGGGGCTGGAAACACCATATATTTT; CDR3aa: CASSLIVWQGAGNTIYF
abundance: .; v_gene: TRBV5-6; d_gene: .; j_gene: TRBJ2-7; CDR3nt: TGTGCCAGCAGCTTGGACAGGGTGAAACCCGAGCAGTACTTC; CDR3aa: CASSLDRVKPEQYF
abundance: .; v_gene: TRBV2; d_gene: TRBD2; j_gene: TRBJ2-3; CDR3nt: TGTGCCAGCGGGGGGTTTCGACTAGCGGGGCATACGCAGTATTTT; CDR3aa: CASGGFRLAGHTQYF